The 9 T cell receptor beta chains below all came from one sample that was sequenced in a study of T cells after yellow fever vaccination. TCRdb redid the calling of the 5' RACE reads with MiXCR, one entry per CDR3 protein. The repertoire has 27,000 or so distinct CDR3 sequences, 4.4% of them found once; the top ten carry around 45%. Here the sequenced sample was CD8+ T cells sorted from PBMCs, taken 5 days after the yellow fever booster vaccination. All receptors come from a man in his thirties or forties who received the YFV17D yellow fever vaccine.

This clonotype was seen ten or more times. The V call is TRBV7-9, the J call TRBJ2-7; D gene uncertain. Per the germline V gene, CDR1 is SEHNR and CDR2 is FQNEAQ (reference sequence). CDR3 length: 14 residues. V lost 4 bases and J lost 3, with 13 bases in between. The DNA for the CDR3 is TGTGCCAGCAGCTCAACTGGACGGAGCTACGAGCAGTACTTC. Amino acids: CASSSTGRSYEQYF.

This clonotype was found many times. The CDR3 region has the DNA TGTGCCAGCAGCTCCCCTGGAACTATAGCGGGGCTTCAATCTGGGGCCAACGTCCTGACTTTC. This gives the protein CASSSPGTIAGLQSGANVLTF. The chain joins TRBV5-4 to TRBJ2-6; TRBD2 aligns across 8 bases. Germline V gene lookup returns CDR1 SGHNT and CDR2 YYREEE (reference sequence). The CDR3 covers 21 residues. V gave up 3 bases and J gave up 1 base; unmatched junction bases: 18.

This clonotype was seen at least ten times. V usage is TRBV11-2 and J usage is TRBJ2-1; D gene uncertain. The CDR3 covers 14 residues. Germline V lookup: CDR1 SGHAT, CDR2 FQNNGV. V dropped 5 bases and J dropped 4 bases, with 12 bases sitting between them. The CDR3, as DNA: TGTGCCAGCAGCCAATTTAGTGGGTACAATGAGCAGTTCTTC. Protein: CASSQFSGYNEQFF.

This clonotype has at least ten counts. The V gene is TRBV7-9, the J gene TRBJ2-6; 7 nucleotides match TRBD1. Germline-derived CDR1 and CDR2 are SEHNR and FQNEAQ (reference sequence). This CDR3 has 16 amino acids. V shed 0 bases and J 2 bases; nucleotides not matched to a gene: 1. CDR3 in amino acids: CASSLATGPGANVLTF. Here the CDR3 DNA reads TGTGCCAGCAGCTTAGCGACAGGGCCTGGGGCCAACGTCCTGACTTTC. The full variable domain, completed using reference TRBV7-9 and TRBJ2-6, is DTGVSQNPRHKITKRGQNVTFRCDPISEHNRLYWYRQTLGQGPEFLTYFQNEAQLEKSRLLSDRFSAERPKGSFSTLEIQRTEQGDSAMYLCASSLATGPGANVLTFGAGSRLTVL.

This clonotype was seen many times. The J gene is TRBJ2-3, the V gene TRBV20-1; the D gene is possibly TRBD2 (6 bases). Germline assignment: CDR1 DFQATT and CDR2 SNEGSKA (reference sequence). This CDR3 spans 13 amino acids. The chain's CDR3 is CGGTRATGETQYF. As DNA, the CDR3 is TGCGGGGGGACCCGGGCCACAGGTGAGACGCAGTATTTT.

This clonotype was observed at least ten times. Written as DNA, the CDR3 is TGCAGTGCTAGATTACCCCTAGAAACCCACTACGAGCAGTACTTC. It codes for CSARLPLETHYEQYF. The chain couples TRBV20-1 to TRBJ2-7; D gene ambiguous. V shed 2 bases and J shed 3 bases, with 17 bases lying between them. CDR3 length: 15 residues. The germline gives CDR1 DFQATT, CDR2 SNEGSKA (reference sequence).

At least ten counts were recorded for this clonotype. The gene calls are TRBV29-1 and TRBJ2-1, with a weak D call TRBD2 (6 bases). V was cut by 1 base and J by 0 bases, with 22 bases left in between. CDR1 and CDR2 from the germline V gene are SQVTM and ANQGSEA. The CDR3 is 19 amino acids. The CDR3 loop reads CSVEGGSIFSGSSYNEQFF. The CDR3 DNA follows: TGCAGCGTTGAAGGCGGATCTATATTTAGCGGAAGCTCCTACAATGAGCAGTTCTTC.

This clonotype has at least ten counts. The genes are TRBV19 and TRBJ2-7; D is possibly TRBD1 (5 bases). Germline CDR1 reads LNHDA; CDR2 reads SQIVND (reference sequence). The CDR3 runs to 13 residues. The V end was cut by 5 bases, the J end by 2 bases, with 10 bases between. CDR3 coding DNA: TGTGCCAGTAGTCCTGGACACACCTACGAGCAGTACTTC. As protein: CASSPGHTYEQYF.

Ten or more counts support this clonotype. Here the CDR3 DNA reads TGTGCCAGCAGTTTCCCGGGACAGCCCCAGCATTTT. Translation gives CASSFPGQPQHF. This rearrangement joins TRBV27 to TRBJ1-5; D call uncertain. There are 12 residues in the CDR3. CDR1 and CDR2 (germline): MNHEY, SMNVEV (reference sequence). Between the trimmed V and J ends, which lost 3 bases and 7 bases, there was a span of 7 bases.